The clone carrying this TCR beta chain is termed medium-sized (0.01 to 0.1%). One end of the junction is discordant with germline, which a read error may explain. How the authors handled the data: Reference gene primer amplification yielded estimated nucleated cell counts. The protocol was immunoSEQ multiplex PCR, while the TCRdb copy is restricted to in-frame clones and leaves out a portion. Clone size and the V and J calls come from that table; the DNA yielded D and trimming. This table holds some 30,000 clones, roughly 90% found once. CDR3 length: 11 residues. Germline V gene lookup returns CDR1 KGHSH and CDR2 LQKENI. The entry originates in a study of blood T cell repertoires in COVID-19. In the study overall: From the United States, Italy and Spain came samples of acute and convalescent COVID-19. The analysed material was cDNA or gDNA that came from T cells, B-cell-depleted T cells, or PBMCs.

The receptor was isolated from a human donor in a cohort sampled during active COVID-19. The sample taken for sequencing was peripheral blood. This chain uses TRBV18 with TRBJ2-5, with TRBD1 as a possible D gene (6 bases). The CDR3 reads CASSPDSQLHF. As DNA, the CDR3 is TGTGCCAGCTCACCGGACAGCCAGTTGCACTTC.